This T cell receptor (beta chain) was retrieved from a study of preoperative IRX-2 immunotherapy in early breast cancer. Treatment: preoperative locoregional IRX-2 cytokine immunotherapy. Produced via immunoSEQ multiplex PCR; TCRdb's table is partial and in-frame only. The data show tens of thousands of clones, 75% to 85% seen once. Germline-derived CDR1 and CDR2 are MDHEN and SYDVKM. The length of the CDR3 is 13 residues. V dropped 3 bases and J dropped 3 bases, with 3 bases sitting between them. The sequences come from lymph node tissue, collected after IRX-2 immunotherapy. This chain links TRBV28 with TRBJ2-6; no definite D call. This receptor was obtained from a human donor with breast cancer. The CDR3 DNA reads TGTGCCAGCAGTTTGGGTGGGGCCAACGTCCTGACTTTC. This codes for CASSLGGANVLTF.